Listed below are T cell receptor beta chains from one sample, sequenced in a study of OX40 agonist ivuxolimab in advanced cancers. Sequencing was performed with immunoSEQ multiplex PCR; in TCRdb, only in-frame clones are kept and a portion is missing. The top ten hold around a quarter of the sample, which has tens of thousands of clones, about 91% seen once. This material consisted of CD4+ or CD8+ T cells sorted from blood, taken in a trial of the OX40 agonist ivuxolimab. These receptors all come from an adult with an advanced solid tumor such as melanoma, head and neck, liver or kidney cancer. Each CDR3 is given with its conserved first and last residue. D genes are given only for firm matches. Not every row has a clone size; where given, it reads once, few, many or a size class.

abundance	v_gene	d_gene	j_gene	CDR3nt	CDR3aa
NA	TRBV7-9	TRBD1	TRBJ1-2	TGTGCCAGCAGCTTCCCGGGGGCAGGGGGCTTCGGTGGCTACACCTTC	CASSFPGAGGFGGYTF
few	TRBV6-1	NA	TRBJ1-5	TGTGCCAGCAAACCAGGCGGGGGGGTTCAGCCCCAGCATTTT	CASKPGGGVQPQHF
NA	TRBV6-5	NA	TRBJ1-1	TGTGCCAGCAGTTACTCGACAGGAGTAAACACTGAAGCTTTCTTT	CASSYSTGVNTEAFF
NA	TRBV11-2	NA	TRBJ2-1	TGTGCCAGCAGCCAAACCTCGGCTGCGGACTGGGATGAGCAGTTCTTC	CASSQTSAADWDEQFF
NA	TRBV7-9	NA	TRBJ2-4	TGTGCCAGCAGCTTCCCCCTAGAGGACATTCAGTACTTC	CASSFPLEDIQYF
NA	TRBV6-5	TRBD2	TRBJ2-7	TGTGCCAGCAGCCCTACTAGCGGGAGTAGGTACGAGCAGTACTTC	CASSPTSGSRYEQYF
NA	TRBV6-1	TRBD1	TRBJ2-7	TGTGCCAGCAGTGAAGCGGGGACAGGGTGGTTGGGCGAGCAGTACTTC	CASSEAGTGWLGEQYF
NA	TRBV30	TRBD1	TRBJ2-7	TGTGCCTGGAGTCTCGGGACAGGGCACTACGAGCAGTACTTC	CAWSLGTGHYEQYF
NA	TRBV9	NA	TRBJ2-2	TGTGCCAGCAGCGCCTGGGGCGGGGAGCTGTTTTTT	CASSAWGGELFF
NA	TRBV10-3	NA	TRBJ2-6	TGTGCCATCAGTGAGTCGGAGGGCTCTGGGGCCAACGTCCTGACTTTC	CAISESEGSGANVLTF
once	TRBV6-5	NA	TRBJ2-7	TGTGCCAGCACCCCGAGTCCCTACGAGCAGTACTTC	CASTPSPYEQYF
few	TRBV10-3	NA	TRBJ2-7	TGTGCCATCAGTGAGACAGCGAGCTCCTACGAGCAGTACTTC	CAISETASSYEQYF
NA	TRBV4-1	NA	TRBJ1-1	TGCGCCAGCAGCCAAGAAATGTACACCTTGAACACTGAAGCTTTCTTT	CASSQEMYTLNTEAFF
NA	TRBV28	NA	TRBJ2-7	TGTGCCAGCAGTCCCGTTGGCTCCCTATCCGGGGCCTACGAGCAGTACTTC	CASSPVGSLSGAYEQYF
NA	TRBV20-1	NA	TRBJ2-7	TGCAGTGCTAGCCACGAGCAGTACTTC	CSASHEQYF
NA	TRBV9	TRBD1	TRBJ2-7	TGTGCCAGCAGCGTAGGGCAGGGGGCGAACTCCTACGAGCAGTACTTC	CASSVGQGANSYEQYF
NA	TRBV19	TRBD2	TRBJ2-5	TGTGCCAGTAGTATTTTCCCACTAGCGGGGGAGACCCAGTACTTC	CASSIFPLAGETQYF
NA	TRBV9	NA	TRBJ2-7	TGTGCCAGCAGCGCGTCCTGGGACACCAACTACGAGCAGTACTTC	CASSASWDTNYEQYF
NA	TRBV11-2	TRBD2	TRBJ2-1	TGTGCCAGCAGCTTAGGAGGCGGGAGCTCCTACAATGAGCAGTTCTTC	CASSLGGGSSYNEQFF
once	TRBV28	NA	TRBJ2-1	TGTGCCAGCAGTCCCACCCCCCGTGTTGATGAGCAGTTCTTC	CASSPTPRVDEQFF
NA	TRBV27	NA	TRBJ2-7	TGTGCCAGCAGTACCGCCCGGGACTCCCCCTACGAGCAGTACTTC	CASSTARDSPYEQYF
NA	TRBV6-4	NA	TRBJ2-2	TGTGCCAGCAAGGAAAGTGATATCGGGGAGCTGTTTTTT	CASKESDIGELFF
NA	TRBV7-2	NA	TRBJ2-1	TGTGCCAGCAGCTTTAGGGCGGAGCTCAATGAGCAGTTCTTC	CASSFRAELNEQFF